These T cell receptor beta chains were read from a single sample in a study of early T cells in non-severe SARS-CoV-2 infection. TCRdb itself ran the 5' RACE reads through MiXCR, one entry per CDR3 protein. The data contain around 66,000 distinct CDR3 sequences, approximately 5.9% of them singletons. The sequences come from whole blood, collected at baseline. These receptors were taken from an adult who was a healthcare worker with PCR-confirmed SARS-CoV-2 infection or an uninfected control (not recorded which). Each CDR3 is given with its conserved first and last residue. The order of the fields is clone size, J gene, CDR3 length, V gene, D gene, CDR3 DNA, CDR3 protein. D genes are given only for firm matches. Clone size appears in some rows only: once, few, many, or a class for an expanded clone.

clone size: NA
J gene: TRBJ2-2
CDR3 length: 15
V gene: TRBV28
D gene: NA
CDR3 DNA: TGTGCCAACAGCTCACTACCGGGGGGCCCCGGGGAGCTGTTTTTT
CDR3 protein: CANSSLPGGPGELFF

clone size: many
J gene: TRBJ1-1
CDR3 length: 13
V gene: TRBV29-1
D gene: NA
CDR3 DNA: TGCAGCGTCTTAGACAGGCCTCCCACTGAAGCTTTCTTT
CDR3 protein: CSVLDRPPTEAFF

clone size: NA
J gene: TRBJ2-1
CDR3 length: 13
V gene: TRBV20-1
D gene: NA
CDR3 DNA: TGCAGTGCTCCTTTGGATCCCCTGAATGAGCAGTTCTTC
CDR3 protein: CSAPLDPLNEQFF

clone size: many
J gene: TRBJ1-2
CDR3 length: 14
V gene: TRBV20-1
D gene: NA
CDR3 DNA: TGCAGTGCTCGGACAGATAGGGGACCCTATGGCTACACCTTC
CDR3 protein: CSARTDRGPYGYTF

clone size: many
J gene: TRBJ2-1
CDR3 length: 16
V gene: TRBV6-1
D gene: TRBD1
CDR3 DNA: TGTGCCAGCAGTATAGACAGGGGGACTCCATACAATGAGCAGTTCTTC
CDR3 protein: CASSIDRGTPYNEQFF

clone size: many
J gene: TRBJ2-1
CDR3 length: 13
V gene: TRBV28
D gene: TRBD1
CDR3 DNA: TGTGCCAGCAGTCCATCCTCCGACAGGGGAAGGTTCTTC
CDR3 protein: CASSPSSDRGRFF

clone size: few
J gene: TRBJ1-2
CDR3 length: 15
V gene: TRBV24-1
D gene: TRBD1
CDR3 DNA: TGTGCCACCATCACATCAGGGGGGAGGGACTATGGCTACACCTTC
CDR3 protein: CATITSGGRDYGYTF

clone size: once
J gene: TRBJ2-3
CDR3 length: 16
V gene: TRBV6-2/TRBV6-3
D gene: NA
CDR3 DNA: TGTGCCAGCAGTAGGTTTACGTCGATGTTCACAGATACGCAGTATTTT
CDR3 protein: CASSRFTSMFTDTQYF

clone size: NA
J gene: TRBJ2-1
CDR3 length: 16
V gene: TRBV28
D gene: TRBD2
CDR3 DNA: TGTGCCAGCAGCCTATATAGCGGGAGCTCCTACAATGAGCAGTTCTTC
CDR3 protein: CASSLYSGSSYNEQFF

clone size: many
J gene: TRBJ1-1
CDR3 length: 13
V gene: TRBV2
D gene: NA
CDR3 DNA: TGTGCCAGCAGTGGAAAAAGGAACACTGAAGCTTTCTTT
CDR3 protein: CASSGKRNTEAFF

clone size: NA
J gene: TRBJ2-7
CDR3 length: 13
V gene: TRBV29-1
D gene: NA
CDR3 DNA: TGCAGCGTTGCTAGGGTGAGCTCCTACGAGCAGTACTTC
CDR3 protein: CSVARVSSYEQYF

clone size: many
J gene: TRBJ2-1
CDR3 length: 15
V gene: TRBV7-2
D gene: NA
CDR3 DNA: TGTGCCAGCAGTACACGTCCGCTCTCCTACAATGAGCAGTTCTTC
CDR3 protein: CASSTRPLSYNEQFF

clone size: many
J gene: TRBJ1-5
CDR3 length: 13
V gene: TRBV7-2
D gene: NA
CDR3 DNA: TGTGCCAGCAGCTTTCTTGGTAATCAGCCCCAGCATTTT
CDR3 protein: CASSFLGNQPQHF

clone size: many
J gene: TRBJ1-1
CDR3 length: 13
V gene: TRBV20-1
D gene: NA
CDR3 DNA: TGCAGTGCTTGGCAGGGGCCGAACACTGAAGCTTTCTTT
CDR3 protein: CSAWQGPNTEAFF

clone size: many
J gene: TRBJ1-4
CDR3 length: 14
V gene: TRBV5-5
D gene: NA
CDR3 DNA: TGTGCCAGCAGCTTGTGGCACAACAATGAAAAACTGTTTTTT
CDR3 protein: CASSLWHNNEKLFF

clone size: many
J gene: TRBJ1-1
CDR3 length: 14
V gene: TRBV29-1
D gene: NA
CDR3 DNA: TGCAGCGTGCTAAACAGGGTCGCGAACACTGAAGCTTTCTTT
CDR3 protein: CSVLNRVANTEAFF

clone size: many
J gene: TRBJ2-4
CDR3 length: 21
V gene: TRBV6-2/TRBV6-3
D gene: TRBD2
CDR3 DNA: TGTGCCAGCAGTTACCTCATTGGGACTAGCGGTCCCCCACTAGCCAAAAACATTCAGTACTTC
CDR3 protein: CASSYLIGTSGPPLAKNIQYF

clone size: NA
J gene: TRBJ1-1
CDR3 length: 13
V gene: TRBV20-1
D gene: NA
CDR3 DNA: TGCAGTGTTCCCCGGGGGGAGGGGCCTGAAGCTTTCTTT
CDR3 protein: CSVPRGEGPEAFF

clone size: many
J gene: TRBJ1-1
CDR3 length: 14
V gene: TRBV5-4
D gene: TRBD1
CDR3 DNA: TGTGCCAGCAGCGCCGGGACAGGGGGGACTGAAGCTTTCTTT
CDR3 protein: CASSAGTGGTEAFF

clone size: many
J gene: TRBJ1-6
CDR3 length: 14
V gene: TRBV28
D gene: TRBD1
CDR3 DNA: TGTGCCAATCAGGACCAGGGGGCGAATTCACCCCTCCACTTT
CDR3 protein: CANQDQGANSPLHF

clone size: many
J gene: TRBJ2-5
CDR3 length: 13
V gene: TRBV7-7
D gene: NA
CDR3 DNA: TGTGCCAGCAGCTTAACTAGTCCAGAGACCCAGTACTTC
CDR3 protein: CASSLTSPETQYF

clone size: NA
J gene: TRBJ1-1
CDR3 length: 15
V gene: TRBV13
D gene: NA
CDR3 DNA: TGTGCCAGCAGCCGCGGCGGGACACCAAACACTGAAGCTTTCTTT
CDR3 protein: CASSRGGTPNTEAFF

clone size: many
J gene: TRBJ2-2
CDR3 length: 13
V gene: TRBV7-9
D gene: TRBD1
CDR3 DNA: TGTGCCAGCAGCCAGGGACAGACCGGGGAGCTGTTTTTT
CDR3 protein: CASSQGQTGELFF

clone size: many
J gene: TRBJ2-1
CDR3 length: 17
V gene: TRBV28
D gene: NA
CDR3 DNA: TGTGCCAGCAGTTTATTAGGGGGCGGGAGGCCCCCCGATGAGCAGTTCTTC
CDR3 protein: CASSLLGGGRPPDEQFF

clone size: many
J gene: TRBJ2-7
CDR3 length: 16
V gene: TRBV6-2/TRBV6-3
D gene: TRBD2
CDR3 DNA: TGTGCCAGCAGTTACCCACGACTAGCGGACTCCTACGAGCAGTACTTC
CDR3 protein: CASSYPRLADSYEQYF

clone size: NA
J gene: TRBJ2-3
CDR3 length: 15
V gene: TRBV6-4
D gene: TRBD2
CDR3 DNA: TGTGCCAGCAGTGACCGTCTAGCGGGGACAGATACGCAGTATTTT
CDR3 protein: CASSDRLAGTDTQYF

clone size: many
J gene: TRBJ2-2
CDR3 length: 15
V gene: TRBV7-9
D gene: NA
CDR3 DNA: TGTGCCAGCAGCTTTTGGACCGAGGGCACCGGGGAGCTGTTTTTT
CDR3 protein: CASSFWTEGTGELFF

clone size: many
J gene: TRBJ2-7
CDR3 length: 14
V gene: TRBV6-1
D gene: TRBD2
CDR3 DNA: TGTGCCAGCAGGGAACTAGCGGGAGGGAGCGAGCAGTACTTC
CDR3 protein: CASRELAGGSEQYF

clone size: many
J gene: TRBJ1-3
CDR3 length: 16
V gene: TRBV10-3
D gene: TRBD1
CDR3 DNA: TGTGCCATCAGTGTGGACTCAGGGGGGTCTGGAAACACCATATATTTT
CDR3 protein: CAISVDSGGSGNTIYF

clone size: many
J gene: TRBJ1-2
CDR3 length: 14
V gene: TRBV7-9
D gene: TRBD1
CDR3 DNA: TGTGCCAGCAGCACGACCGGGACAGCAAATGGCTACACCTTC
CDR3 protein: CASSTTGTANGYTF

clone size: many
J gene: TRBJ2-1
CDR3 length: 15
V gene: TRBV12-3/TRBV12-4
D gene: TRBD2
CDR3 DNA: TGTGCCAGCAGACTAGCGGGAGGAGGGGGCAATGAGCAGTTCTTC
CDR3 protein: CASRLAGGGGNEQFF

clone size: few
J gene: TRBJ2-2
CDR3 length: 16
V gene: TRBV4-1
D gene: NA
CDR3 DNA: TGCGCCAGCAGCCAAGTGGGGCAGGGTAGCACCGGGGAGCTGTTTTTT
CDR3 protein: CASSQVGQGSTGELFF

clone size: few
J gene: TRBJ1-2
CDR3 length: 15
V gene: TRBV3-1
D gene: NA
CDR3 DNA: TGTGCCAGCAGCCAAGATCGCGAAACGGGCTATGGCTACACCTTC
CDR3 protein: CASSQDRETGYGYTF

clone size: many
J gene: TRBJ1-1
CDR3 length: 13
V gene: TRBV9
D gene: NA
CDR3 DNA: TGTGCCAGCAGCGTAGGGGCCGGTACTGAAGCTTTCTTT
CDR3 protein: CASSVGAGTEAFF

clone size: NA
J gene: TRBJ2-7
CDR3 length: 15
V gene: TRBV28
D gene: NA
CDR3 DNA: TGTGCCAGCAGTTCCCCACTCCCAGTAAGATACGAGCAGTACTTC
CDR3 protein: CASSSPLPVRYEQYF

clone size: large
J gene: TRBJ2-7
CDR3 length: 18
V gene: TRBV13
D gene: NA
CDR3 DNA: TGTGCCAGCAGCTCAAAAGGGGGGGAGGACAGCTACTCCTACGAGCAGTACTTC
CDR3 protein: CASSSKGGEDSYSYEQYF

clone size: many
J gene: TRBJ2-7
CDR3 length: 15
V gene: TRBV28
D gene: TRBD2
CDR3 DNA: TGTGCCAGCGCCCTGGGGGGGACGAATTTCGGCGAGCAGTACTTC
CDR3 protein: CASALGGTNFGEQYF

clone size: NA
J gene: TRBJ1-5
CDR3 length: 13
V gene: TRBV27
D gene: NA
CDR3 DNA: TGTGCCAGCGGATTACAGGGTGATCAGCCCCAGCATTTT
CDR3 protein: CASGLQGDQPQHF

clone size: many
J gene: TRBJ1-1
CDR3 length: 14
V gene: TRBV25-1
D gene: NA
CDR3 DNA: TGTGCCAGCAGTGAAGTCCCTCCAGGCACTGAAGCTTTCTTT
CDR3 protein: CASSEVPPGTEAFF

clone size: many
J gene: TRBJ2-7
CDR3 length: 12
V gene: TRBV28
D gene: TRBD2
CDR3 DNA: TGTGCCAGCAGTCGGACTAGCTACGAGCAGTACTTC
CDR3 protein: CASSRTSYEQYF

clone size: many
J gene: TRBJ1-2
CDR3 length: 15
V gene: TRBV20-1
D gene: TRBD1
CDR3 DNA: TGCAGTGCTAGTCCTCGGACAGGCCGGACCTATGGCTACACCTTC
CDR3 protein: CSASPRTGRTYGYTF

clone size: NA
J gene: TRBJ1-1
CDR3 length: 14
V gene: TRBV7-9
D gene: NA
CDR3 DNA: TGTGCCAGCAGCTTAGGAGCGTCCTGGACTGAAGCTTTCTTT
CDR3 protein: CASSLGASWTEAFF